The 13 T cell receptor beta chains below come from one sample, sequenced in a study of blood T cell repertoires in COVID-19. TCRdb's table, derived via immunoSEQ multiplex PCR, lists solely in-frame clones and lacks some. The table includes around 180,000 clones, roughly 76% detected once. Sequencing used peripheral blood. The receptor set was obtained from a woman aged 80 or over with COVID-19, enrolled during active disease.

The rearrangement uses TRBV4-2 and TRBJ2-3; weak D call: TRBD1 (7 bases). The CDR3 is 17 amino acids. The V gene lost 0 bases and the J gene lost 5 bases, with 18 bases spanning the gap. Germline V lookup: CDR1 LGHNA, CDR2 YNFKEQ. The CDR3 DNA is TGTGCCAGCAGCCAAGAGTCACTAGCAGGGGGTGGAGATACGCAGTATTTT. Protein: CASSQESLAGGGDTQYF.

V usage is TRBV19 and J usage is TRBJ1-4; 10 bases line up with TRBD1. V shed 2 bases and J 0 bases; nucleotides not matched to a gene: 3. This CDR3 has 17 amino acids. Germline V lookup: CDR1 LNHDA, CDR2 SQIVND (reference sequence). The DNA of the CDR3 is TGTGCCAGTAGTATACCGGGACAGGGGTCAACTAATGAAAAACTGTTTTTT. Protein sequence: CASSIPGQGSTNEKLFF.

This clone came up a few times. The chain employs TRBV13 and TRBJ2-3; D not resolved. The CDR3 runs to 14 residues. Germline V gene data show CDR1 as PRHDT and CDR2 as FYEKMQ (reference sequence). The V gene lost 2 bases and the J gene lost 2 bases, with 8 bases spanning the gap. CDR3 loop: CASSLSLVTDTQYF. The CDR3 DNA follows: TGTGCCAGCAGCTTAAGCCTAGTCACAGATACGCAGTATTTT.

This chain joins TRBV19 and TRBJ1-3; no definite D call. From germline, CDR1 is LNHDA and CDR2 SQIVND (reference sequence). The CDR3 contains 13 residues. V was trimmed by 3 bases and J by 9 bases, leaving 12 bases between them. Here the CDR3 reads CASSITVSGTIYF. The CDR3 DNA reads as TGTGCCAGTAGTATTACCGTTTCAGGCACCATATATTTT. The complete variable domain, with remaining parts taken from reference TRBV19 and TRBJ1-3, reads DGGITQSPKYLFRKEGQNVTLSCEQNLNHDAMYWYRQDPGQGLRLIYYSQIVNDFQKGDIAEGYSVSREKKESFPLTVTSAQKNPTAFYLCASSITVSGTIYFGEGSWLTVV.

The chain couples TRBV5-1 to TRBJ1-2; D unresolved. In germline, CDR1 is SGHRS, CDR2 YFSETQ. The V end lost 2 bases, the J end lost 6 bases, and 17 bases lay between the germline ends. This CDR3 comprises 15 residues. For the CDR3, the DNA is TGCGCCAGCAGCTTACAGATCGGGGAAGCTCATGGCTACACCTTC. It is translated as CASSLQIGEAHGYTF.

The rearrangement joins TRBV19 to TRBJ2-5, with TRBD2 identical over 15 bases. The germline gives CDR1 LNHDA, CDR2 SQIVND (reference sequence). The CDR3 has 16 residues. V dropped 3 bases and J dropped 5; count of bases not matched to a gene: 4. CDR3 DNA: TGTGCCAGTAGTATTTTGGGACTAGCGGGGGGTGAGACCCAGTACTTC. Its translation: CASSILGLAGGETQYF.

This sequence joins TRBV9 and TRBJ2-3; 8 bases are shared with TRBD2. CDR1 and CDR2 from the germline V gene are SGDLS and YYNGEE. The CDR3 consists of 15 residues. Trimming took 4 bases from V and 7 from J; bases not matched to a gene: 11. The CDR3 DNA is TGTGCCAGCAGCTCACACACCGGGGGGGTGAATACGCAGTATTTT. This encodes CASSSHTGGVNTQYF.

The chain uses TRBV7-2 and TRBJ1-5; 10 bases match TRBD1. Germline V gene data show CDR1 as SGHTA and CDR2 as FQGNSA. V dropped 1 base and J dropped 7; count of bases not matched to a gene: 4. CDR3 length: 15 residues. DNA for the CDR3: TGTGCCAGCAGCTTAGGGACAGGGGGAGGCCAGCCCCAGCATTTT. Translation: CASSLGTGGGQPQHF.

This chain joins TRBV6-5 and TRBJ2-4; 9 nucleotides line up with TRBD1. This CDR3 has 13 amino acids. The germline gives CDR1 MNHEY, CDR2 SVGAGI. The trim removed 2 bases at V and 9 bases at J, leaving 2 bases unmatched. The CDR3 here is CASSYDRGAIQYF. In nucleotides, the CDR3 is TGTGCCAGCAGTTACGACAGGGGGGCCATTCAGTACTTC.

The chain recombines TRBV3-1 (or the pseudogene TRBV3-2) with TRBJ2-5; D perhaps matches TRBD1 (6 bases). Germline CDR1 reads LGHDT; CDR2 reads YNNKEL (reference sequence). The CDR3 spans 14 residues. V lost 1 base to trimming and J lost 5 bases, with 11 bases between them. DNA for the CDR3: TGTGCCAGCAGCCAAGCAGGGGTCCAGGAGACCCAGTACTTC. Translation gives CASSQAGVQETQYF.

V and J are TRBV5-4 and TRBJ2-1, with 12 bases fitting TRBD2. The length of the CDR3 is 16 residues. Germline lookup yields CDR1 SGHNT and CDR2 YYREEE (reference sequence). V lost 4 bases, J lost 7 bases, and 9 bases stayed unmatched. CDR3 amino acids: CASSPTSGRYRNEQFF. CDR3 DNA: TGTGCCAGCAGCCCGACTAGCGGGAGATATCGTAATGAGCAGTTCTTC. The whole variable domain, remainder taken from reference TRBV5-4 and TRBJ2-1, is ETGVTQSPTHLIKTRGQQVTLRCSSQSGHNTVSWYQQALGQGPQFIFQYYREEENGRGNFPPRFSGLQFPNYSSELNVNALELDDSALYLCASSPTSGRYRNEQFFGPGTRLTVL.

The gene calls are TRBV6-1 and TRBJ1-2, with D perhaps TRBD1 (5 bases). This CDR3 contains 14 residues. CDR1 is MNHNS, CDR2 SASEGT, per germline. Trimming took 0 bases from V and 3 from J, leaving 8 bases between them. The CDR3: CASSEAGRDYGYTF. CDR3 nucleotide sequence: TGTGCCAGCAGTGAAGCGGGCAGGGACTATGGCTACACCTTC.

V usage is TRBV5-6 and J usage is TRBJ1-6; weak D call: TRBD1 (6 bases). CDR3 length: 15 residues. With 4 bases removed from V and 6 bases from J, the gap between germline ends came to 14 bases. Germline V gene lookup returns CDR1 SGHDT and CDR2 YYEEEE. The CDR3 nucleotides read TGTGCCAGCAGCCTCAGGGGAACGGGTAATTCACCCCTCCACTTT. Protein sequence: CASSLRGTGNSPLHF.